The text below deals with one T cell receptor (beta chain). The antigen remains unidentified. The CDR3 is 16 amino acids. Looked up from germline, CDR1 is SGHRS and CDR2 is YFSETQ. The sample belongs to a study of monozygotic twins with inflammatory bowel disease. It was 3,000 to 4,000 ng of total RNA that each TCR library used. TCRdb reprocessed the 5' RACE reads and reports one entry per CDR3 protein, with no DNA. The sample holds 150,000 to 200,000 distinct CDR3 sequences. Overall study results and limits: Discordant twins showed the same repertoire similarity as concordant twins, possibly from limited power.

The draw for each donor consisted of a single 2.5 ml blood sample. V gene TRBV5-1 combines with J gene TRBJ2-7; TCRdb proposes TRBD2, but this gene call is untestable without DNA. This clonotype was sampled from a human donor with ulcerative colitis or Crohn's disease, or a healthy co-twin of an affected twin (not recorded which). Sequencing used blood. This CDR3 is CASSPPTSGTSYEQYF.